These 21 T cell receptor beta chains were sequenced from one sample in a study of CD8 T cells in Susac syndrome. The authors reverse transcribed roughly 0.5 to 1 ug RNA with random hexamers. From the immunoSEQ multiplex PCR reads, TCRdb called clonotypes with MiXCR, one entry per CDR3 protein. The sample holds around 190,000 distinct CDR3 sequences, roughly 94% seen once. The sequencing input was CD4+ T cells from PBMCs. The receptors stem from a human donor with Susac syndrome.

V usage is TRBV5-1 and J usage is TRBJ2-5; D call uncertain. V lost 3 bases and J lost 4, with 10 bases in between. The CDR3 runs to 13 residues. Per the germline V gene, CDR1 is SGHRS and CDR2 is YFSETQ. The CDR3 DNA follows: TGCGCCAGCAGCTCCAACCCAGGAGAGACCCAGTACTTC. Amino acids: CASSSNPGETQYF.

The rearrangement joins TRBV11-1 to TRBJ1-1, with D possibly matching TRBD1 (5 bases). There are 13 residues in the CDR3. Germline lookup yields CDR1 SGHAT and CDR2 FQDESV (reference sequence). The V end lost 4 bases, the J end lost 10 bases, and 16 bases lay between the germline ends. CDR3 nucleotides: TGTGCCAGCAGCTCGGGACTTCAAGTAAGAGCTTTCTTT. Translation: CASSSGLQVRAFF.

The chain couples TRBV12-3 or TRBV12-4 to TRBJ2-4; no definite D call. Trimming cost V 4 bases and J 8 bases, with 15 bases left between them. The CDR3 is 14 residues long. CDR3 residues: CASSSHSRSDIQYF. CDR3 in DNA: TGTGCCAGCAGTTCCCACTCTCGCTCGGACATTCAGTACTTC.

The V gene is TRBV7-2, the J gene TRBJ1-4; 10 bases are shared with TRBD1. J gave up 5 bases and V 5 bases, and 2 bases lay outside the gene matches. CDR1 is SGHTA and CDR2 is FQGNSA in the germline V gene. The CDR3 runs 14 residues. DNA for the CDR3: TGTGCCAGCAGCGCGACAGGGGGCAATGAAAAACTGTTTTTT. It specifies CASSATGGNEKLFF.

The chain carries TRBV15 and TRBJ2-7; D call uncertain. The V gene's germline CDR1 is LNHNV and CDR2 YYDKDF (reference sequence). CDR3 length: 13 residues. V was cut by 5 bases and J by 7 bases, with 15 bases left in between. This chain's CDR3 is CATSPRNGYEQYF. The CDR3 DNA reads as TGTGCCACCAGCCCCAGGAACGGATATGAGCAGTACTTC.

V and J are TRBV19 and TRBJ2-7; D is unresolved. CDR1 and CDR2 (germline): LNHDA, SQIVND (reference sequence). The CDR3 has 14 amino acids. Between the trimmed V and J ends, which lost 6 bases and 2 bases, there was a span of 14 bases. The CDR3 here is CASSHGPPTYEQYF. The CDR3 nucleotides are TGTGCCAGTAGCCACGGACCCCCGACCTACGAGCAGTACTTC.

This chain joins TRBV30 and TRBJ2-1; TRBD1 might be the D (5 bases). Germline V gives CDR1 GTSNPN, CDR2 SVGIG (reference sequence). This CDR3 region has 13 residues. The V end was cut by 2 bases, the J end by 4 bases, with 9 bases between. This CDR3 reads CAWSPGAYNEQFF. CDR3 nucleotides: TGTGCCTGGAGTCCTGGGGCATACAATGAGCAGTTCTTC.

This chain connects TRBV5-6 to TRBJ1-2; 7 nucleotides align to TRBD1. Germline V gene data show CDR1 as SGHDT and CDR2 as YYEEEE. The CDR3 loop spans 11 amino acids. The V and J ends lost 8 bases and 4 bases, in that order; junction bases with no gene match: 2. The DNA for the CDR3 is TGTGCCAGTCAGGGGGGCTATGGCTACACCTTC. The encoded protein is CASQGGYGYTF.

The chain employs TRBV6-2 or TRBV6-3 and TRBJ1-1; D call uncertain. CDR3 length equals 13 residues. Germline lookup yields CDR1 MNHEY and CDR2 SVGEGT. V was trimmed by 5 bases and J by 0 bases, leaving 7 bases between them. CDR3 coding DNA: TGTGCCAGCAGTCAGGTAATGAACACTGAAGCTTTCTTT. It translates to CASSQVMNTEAFF.

V is TRBV14 and J is TRBJ1-4; D is possibly TRBD1 (5 bases). CDR1 and CDR2 from the germline V gene are SGHDN and FVKESK. V lost 1 base and J 8 bases, leaving 14 bases between the germline ends. CDR3 length: 15 amino acids. The CDR3 DNA is TGTGCCAGCAGCCAAGGACAAATACGGGGCGAAAAACTGTTTTTT. Amino acid sequence: CASSQGQIRGEKLFF.

This chain uses TRBV27 with TRBJ2-2, with unresolved D. Trimming took off 5 bases at V and 1 base at J, with 8 bases between the two ends. Germline assignment: CDR1 MNHEY and CDR2 SMNVEV (reference sequence). This CDR3 spans 14 amino acids. DNA of the CDR3: TGTGCCAGCAGTAAACGTGGGAACACCGGGGAGCTGTTTTTT. Its protein product is CASSKRGNTGELFF.

This clonotype was observed once. Here the CDR3 reads CASSQANSQGTAKYYGYTF. CDR3 DNA: TGTGCCAGCAGCCAAGCAAATAGCCAGGGGACCGCGAAGTACTATGGCTACACCTTC. The chain combines TRBV14 with TRBJ1-2; D might be TRBD1 (6 bases). Deletions cut 1 base from V and 3 bases from J, with 24 bases between. Germline V gene lookup returns CDR1 SGHDN and CDR2 FVKESK. CDR3 size: 19 residues.

The gene calls are TRBV20-1 and TRBJ1-2; 8 bases map to TRBD1. Germline CDR1 and CDR2: DFQATT and SNEGSKA (reference sequence). The ends lost 3 bases at V and 3 bases at J; junction bases unmatched: 12. There are 16 residues in the CDR3. The CDR3 nucleotides read TGCAGTGCTAGTGGACAGGGCGCCGAGGGTGACTATGGCTACACCTTC. Residues: CSASGQGAEGDYGYTF.

V gene TRBV29-1 combines with J gene TRBJ1-1, with a possible D match to TRBD1 (5 bases). CDR1 is SQVTM and CDR2 is ANQGSEA in the germline V gene. Trimming took off 2 bases at V and 6 bases at J, with 13 bases between the two ends. There are 13 residues in the CDR3. The CDR3 nucleotides are TGCAGCGTTGAACTAGCCGGGGCCTCTGAAGCTTTCTTT. It is translated as CSVELAGASEAFF.

The genes are TRBV20-1 and TRBJ1-5, with a weak D call TRBD1 (6 bases). The germline CDR1 and CDR2 sequences are DFQATT and SNEGSKA (reference sequence). This CDR3 comprises 15 residues. Trimming cost V 0 bases and J 7 bases, with 16 bases left between them. The CDR3, as DNA: TGCAGTGCTAGAGACCCTGTAGGGGGGAACCAGCCCCAGCATTTT. It codes for CSARDPVGGNQPQHF.

The rearrangement joins TRBV11-2 to TRBJ1-6, with a possible D match to TRBD1 (5 bases). The germline CDR1 and CDR2 sequences are SGHAT and FQNNGV. The CDR3 runs 14 residues. V lost 4 bases and J 7 bases, leaving 11 bases between the germline ends. The CDR3 sequence is CASSSLGVNSPLHF. Here the CDR3 DNA reads TGTGCCAGCAGCTCGTTGGGGGTGAATTCACCCCTCCACTTT.

The V gene is TRBV20-1, the J gene TRBJ1-1; tentatively, D is TRBD1 (5 bases). CDR3 length: 14 amino acids. V was cut by 3 bases and J by 0 bases, with 11 bases left in between. Germline-derived CDR1 and CDR2 are DFQATT and SNEGSKA (reference sequence). CDR3 protein: CSASGGRLNTEAFF. CDR3 coding DNA: TGCAGTGCTAGCGGGGGTCGTTTGAACACTGAAGCTTTCTTT.

The rearrangement uses TRBV14 and TRBJ2-7; D is perhaps TRBD1 (6 bases). The length of the CDR3 is 14 residues. V lost 4 bases to trimming and J lost 3 bases, with 13 bases between them. CDR1 is SGHDN, CDR2 FVKESK, per germline. As DNA, the CDR3 is TGTGCCAGCAGCCCCCTCCTAGGGGGCTACGAGCAGTACTTC. This gives the protein CASSPLLGGYEQYF. Full variable domain (rest looked up from reference TRBV14 and TRBJ2-7): EAGVTQFPSHSVIEKGQTVTLRCDPISGHDNLYWYRRVMGKEIKFLLHFVKESKQDESGMPNNRFLAERTGGTYSTLKVQPAELEDSGVYFCASSPLLGGYEQYFGPGTRLTVT.

V gene TRBV6-5 combines with J gene TRBJ1-5; the D is unclear. The V end was cut by 5 bases, the J end by 7 bases, with 12 bases between. CDR1 and CDR2 (germline): MNHEY, SVGAGI. The CDR3 totals 13 residues. CDR3 amino acids: CASSGRGGQPQHF. The CDR3 DNA is TGTGCCAGCAGTGGCCGAGGTGGACAGCCCCAGCATTTT.

This clonotype was detected only once. The chain combines TRBV12-3 or TRBV12-4 with TRBJ1-4; TRBD1 agrees at 7 bases. The CDR3 is 15 amino acids. Trimming removed 3 bases from V and 8 bases from J; junction bases left unmatched: 9. In DNA form, the CDR3 reads TGTGCCAGCAGTTTGAGCAAGGGGGCTAGCGAAAAACTGTTTTTT. It specifies CASSLSKGASEKLFF.

V and J are TRBV20-1 and TRBJ2-7, with D perhaps being TRBD1 or TRBD2 (7 bases each). The V end was cut by 6 bases, the J end by 4 bases, with 19 bases between. Germline lookup yields CDR1 DFQATT and CDR2 SNEGSKA (reference sequence). The length of the CDR3 is 14 residues. For the CDR3, the DNA is TGCAGTGCAACCCGACAGGGAGGGTTGTACGAGCAGTACTTC. This translates into CSATRQGGLYEQYF.